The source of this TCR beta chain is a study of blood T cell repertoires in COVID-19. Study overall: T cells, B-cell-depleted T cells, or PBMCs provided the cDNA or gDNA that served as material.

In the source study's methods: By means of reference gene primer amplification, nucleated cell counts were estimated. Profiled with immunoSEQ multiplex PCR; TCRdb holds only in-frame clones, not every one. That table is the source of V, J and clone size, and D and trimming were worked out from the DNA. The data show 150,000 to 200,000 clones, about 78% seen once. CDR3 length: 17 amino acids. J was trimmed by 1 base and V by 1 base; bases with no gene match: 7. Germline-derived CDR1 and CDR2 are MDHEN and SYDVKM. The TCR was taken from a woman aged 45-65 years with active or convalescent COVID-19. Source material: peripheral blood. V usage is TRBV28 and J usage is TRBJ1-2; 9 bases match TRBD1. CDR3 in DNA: TGTGCCAGCAGTTTATTGGGCGGGACAGGGTTTAACTATGGCTACACCTTC. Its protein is CASSLLGGTGFNYGYTF.